These 12 T cell receptor beta chains originate from one sample sequenced in a study of identical twins. TCRdb fed the 5' RACE reads into MiXCR, producing one record per CDR3 protein. The profile shows fewer than 650,000 distinct CDR3 sequences, 9.6% of them singletons. A further study also used this sample, focusing on yellow fever vaccine responses in identical twins.

Sequencing was done on a sample of PBMCs. The receptors originated from a woman under 30 in good health.

This clonotype was found a few times. The chain carries TRBV6-1 and TRBJ1-5; D is undetermined. In germline, CDR1 is MNHNS, CDR2 SASEGT. With 2 bases removed from V and 0 bases from J, the gap between germline ends came to 8 bases. The CDR3 spans 15 residues. CDR3 in amino acids: CASSEWRDSNQPQHF. In DNA form, the CDR3 reads TGTGCCAGCAGTGAATGGAGGGATAGCAATCAGCCCCAGCATTTT.

Regarding this clonotype: With a much larger clone just one base away, this may be a read error. The genes are TRBV3-1 and TRBJ2-7; D is possibly TRBD1 or TRBD2 (5 bases each). The V gene lost 5 bases and the J gene lost 0 bases, with 8 bases spanning the gap. The germline V gene encodes CDR1 LGHDT and CDR2 YNNKEL (reference sequence). This CDR3 comprises 13 residues. The CDR3: CASSDSGSYEQYF. CDR3 DNA: TGTGCCAGCAGCGACAGCGGCTCCTACGAGCAGTACTTC.

There are a few counts of this clonotype. The V call is TRBV20-1, the J call TRBJ1-2, with 9 bases identical to TRBD1. Germline assignment: CDR1 DFQATT and CDR2 SNEGSKA (reference sequence). This CDR3 has 14 amino acids. V trimming: 5 bases; J trimming: 7 bases; junction bases outside the gene matches: 11. The CDR3 DNA sequence: TGCAGTGCTCAAGCCAACAGGGGGCTTGCTGGCTACACCTTC. Encoded protein: CSAQANRGLAGYTF.

There are a few counts of this clonotype. The chain recombines TRBV6-1 with TRBJ2-3; D not certain. Germline CDR1 reads MNHNS; CDR2 reads SASEGT. The CDR3 covers 13 residues. The V end lost 7 bases, the J end lost 1 base, and 9 bases lay between the germline ends. CDR3: CASTKWGTDTQYF. CDR3 bases: TGTGCCAGCACCAAGTGGGGCACAGATACGCAGTATTTT.

This clonotype has only a few counts. The chain recombines TRBV7-2 with TRBJ2-5; no clear D gene. Germline-derived CDR1 and CDR2 are SGHTA and FQGNSA. The CDR3 totals 12 residues. The germline V and J ends were trimmed by 5 bases and 10 bases, with 14 bases remaining between them. For the CDR3, the DNA is TGTGCCAGCAGCGTAAGTCCCCCGAACCAGTACTTC. This translates into CASSVSPPNQYF.

This clonotype showed up many times. The chain carries TRBV29-1 and TRBJ2-7; 7 positions agree with TRBD2. Germline CDR1 reads SQVTM; CDR2 reads ANQGSEA. CDR3 length equals 15 residues. The trim removed 4 bases at V and 4 bases at J, leaving 13 bases unmatched. The CDR3 DNA sequence: TGCAGCGTTGTCGGTTCTCCGGGGGGAGGATACGAGCAGTACTTC. As protein: CSVVGSPGGGYEQYF.

This clonotype was seen only a few times. The chain employs TRBV2 and TRBJ2-5, with a tentative D call TRBD2 (6 bases). Trimming removed 8 bases from V and 0 bases from J, with 10 bases in between. CDR3 size: 13 residues. The germline gives CDR1 SNHLY, CDR2 FYNNEI. CDR3: CASEGGDQETQYF. For the CDR3, the DNA is TGTGCCAGCGAGGGCGGGGACCAAGAGACCCAGTACTTC.

This clonotype was seen a few times. This rearrangement joins TRBV10-3 to TRBJ2-7; 9 nucleotides agree with TRBD1. The CDR3 has 13 amino acids. The V segment lost 3 bases and the J segment 5 bases; nucleotides outside the gene matches: 2. The germline gives CDR1 ENHRY, CDR2 SYGVKD. In DNA, the CDR3 is TGTGCCATCAGTGAACAGGGGGCCGACGAGCAGTACTTC. Translating gives CAISEQGADEQYF.

This clonotype was seen repeatedly, ten times or more. The J gene is TRBJ2-1, the V gene TRBV12-3 or TRBV12-4, with 8 bases identical to TRBD2. This CDR3 spans 16 amino acids. J gave up 0 bases and V 6 bases, and 7 bases lay outside the gene matches. The CDR3 reads CASSSKRESSYNEQFF. As DNA, the CDR3 is TGTGCCAGCAGCTCCAAGCGGGAGAGCTCCTACAATGAGCAGTTCTTC.

This clonotype was observed a few times. The chain joins TRBV9 to TRBJ2-2, with D maybe TRBD1 (6 bases). CDR3 length: 15 residues. Between the trimmed V and J ends, which lost 1 base and 7 bases, there was a span of 14 bases. Germline CDR1 is SGDLS and CDR2 is YYNGEE. In nucleotides, the CDR3 is TGTGCCAGCAGCGTATCATCGATACAGGGCGGGGAGCTGTTTTTT. Translating gives CASSVSSIQGGELFF.

V and J are TRBV2 and TRBJ2-7; D call uncertain. V shed 4 bases and J shed 0 bases, with 7 bases lying between them. CDR1 and CDR2 from the germline V gene are SNHLY and FYNNEI. The CDR3 is made up of 13 amino acids. The CDR3 DNA is TGTGCCAGCAGTGCTGTCAGCTCCTACGAGCAGTACTTC. It translates to CASSAVSSYEQYF. Combining the CDR3 with reference TRBV2 and TRBJ2-7 gives the whole variable domain EPEVTQTPSHQVTQMGQEVILRCVPISNHLYFYWYRQILGQKVEFLVSFYNNEISEKSEIFDDQFSVERPDGSNFTLKIRSTKLEDSAMYFCASSAVSSYEQYFGPGTRLTVT.

The chain recombines TRBV20-1 with TRBJ2-1; 7 bases map to TRBD2. The CDR3 is made up of 15 amino acids. Germline V gene data show CDR1 as DFQATT and CDR2 as SNEGSKA (reference sequence). The junction had 11 bases not matched to a gene; V was cut back by 4 bases and J by 5 bases. The CDR3, as DNA: TGCAGTGCTATTGCATCGCACCGGGGGGACAATGAGCAGTTCTTC. It encodes CSAIASHRGDNEQFF.